A single sample is the source of the 23 T cell receptor beta chains below, sequenced in a study of shared clonotypes between healthy human individuals. The data were produced by immunoSEQ multiplex PCR, yet TCRdb's version contains in-frame clones alone and is incomplete. The data hold 2 million to 3 million clones, with approximately 93% observed a single time. The source material was naive CD4+ T cells from PBMCs. The sample's subset: CD45RA+ positively selected. The receptors were gathered from a man younger than 35 in good health. Some clones in this sample may be carry-over from other donors' samples.

The V call is TRBV19, the J call TRBJ2-2; unclear D gene. This CDR3 region has 13 residues. In germline, CDR1 is LNHDA, CDR2 SQIVND (reference sequence). V was shortened by 7 bases and J by 2 bases, with 8 bases between the two germline ends. The CDR3 protein is CASNPANTGELFF. The CDR3 coding sequence is TGTGCCAGTAATCCAGCAAACACCGGGGAGCTGTTTTTT.

Notes on this clone: Other DNA sequences from this sample encode an identical CDR3 as well. The V and J genes are TRBV7-9 and TRBJ2-7, with D unclear. Germline CDR1 is SEHNR and CDR2 is FQNEAQ (reference sequence). Between the trimmed V and J ends, which lost 4 bases and 4 bases, there was a span of 8 bases. There are 12 residues in the CDR3. The CDR3 here is CASSYGEYEQYF. CDR3 in DNA: TGTGCCAGCAGCTATGGGGAATACGAGCAGTACTTC.

This clone was seen more than once but under ten times. The gene calls are TRBV19 and TRBJ1-1; D is unclear. Germline V gives CDR1 LNHDA, CDR2 SQIVND (reference sequence). V gave up 0 bases and J gave up 1 base, with 9 bases separating them. CDR3 length equals 15 residues. CDR3 protein: CASSIESGGNTEAFF. CDR3 coding DNA: TGTGCCAGTAGTATAGAGTCCGGTGGGAACACTGAAGCTTTCTTT. Looking up the rest from reference TRBV19 and TRBJ1-1 gives the full variable domain: DGGITQSPKYLFRKEGQNVTLSCEQNLNHDAMYWYRQDPGQGLRLIYYSQIVNDFQKGDIAEGYSVSREKKESFPLTVTSAQKNPTAFYLCASSIESGGNTEAFFGQGTRLTVV.

The rearrangement links TRBV19 to TRBJ1-2; D might be TRBD1 (6 bases). This CDR3 region has 12 residues. The V gene's germline CDR1 is LNHDA and CDR2 SQIVND (reference sequence). Trimming stripped 10 bases from V and 4 bases from J, with 13 bases between. The CDR3 DNA reads as TGTGCCACCCGGACAGCGCTCTATGGCTACACCTTC. Protein product: CATRTALYGYTF. Filled out from reference TRBV19 and TRBJ1-2, the complete variable domain reads DGGITQSPKYLFRKEGQNVTLSCEQNLNHDAMYWYRQDPGQGLRLIYYSQIVNDFQKGDIAEGYSVSREKKESFPLTVTSAQKNPTAFYLCATRTALYGYTFGSGTRLTVV.

A remark on this clone: Other DNA sequences in the sample encode the same CDR3. The chain has TRBV5-1 and TRBJ2-3; D remains unclear. V lost 7 bases and J 1 base, leaving 10 bases between the germline ends. CDR3 length equals 13 residues. Germline CDR1 reads SGHRS; CDR2 reads YFSETQ. The CDR3 DNA is TGCGCCAGCTCCCCTGGGGGCACAGATACGCAGTATTTT. This sequence encodes CASSPGGTDTQYF.

This chain connects TRBV11-2 to TRBJ2-3; TRBD2 aligns across 10 bases. V gave up 1 base and J gave up 5 bases; unmatched junction bases: 12. The CDR3 sequence is 18 residues long. Germline V CDR1 and CDR2: SGHAT, FQNNGV. This CDR3 is CASSLGQVAGGGRDTQYF. The CDR3 nucleotides are TGTGCCAGCAGCTTAGGTCAAGTAGCGGGGGGTGGTCGAGATACGCAGTATTTT.

This clone was seen only a few times. The V gene is TRBV5-1, the J gene TRBJ2-1, with 10 bases aligning to TRBD2. Germline V gene sequence: CDR1 SGHRS, CDR2 YFSETQ. V was pared by 9 bases and J by 0 bases, with 12 bases of the junction left unmatched. The CDR3 covers 17 residues. The CDR3 here is CATEKNPSGSSYNEQFF. DNA of the CDR3: TGCGCCACCGAAAAAAACCCTAGCGGGAGCTCCTACAATGAGCAGTTCTTC.

This clone was counted a single time. The chain recombines TRBV9 with TRBJ2-2; 8 bases match TRBD2. Trimming took 4 bases from V and 5 from J; bases not matched to a gene: 10. The CDR3 runs to 16 residues. The germline CDR1 and CDR2 sequences are SGDLS and YYNGEE. The CDR3 coding sequence is TGTGCCAGCAGCCCTGTGAGCGGGAGTACGACCGGGGAGCTGTTTTTT. It specifies CASSPVSGSTTGELFF.

V and J are TRBV28 and TRBJ1-1; maybe TRBD1 (5 bases). The germline V gene encodes CDR1 MDHEN and CDR2 SYDVKM. V was pared by 7 bases and J by 1 base, with 10 bases between. The CDR3 covers 13 residues. CDR3 residues: CASKPGPNTEAFF. For the CDR3, the DNA is TGTGCCAGCAAGCCGGGGCCGAACACTGAAGCTTTCTTT.

This chain links TRBV14 with TRBJ1-4; 7 positions agree with TRBD1. The CDR3 runs to 15 residues. Trimming at V came to 5 bases and at J to 8 bases, leaving 11 bases not matched to a gene. From germline, CDR1 is SGHDN and CDR2 FVKESK. The CDR3 DNA reads TGTGCCAGCAGCTCTAAGCAGGGGGTGAGAGAAAAACTGTTTTTT. Residues: CASSSKQGVREKLFF.

This chain uses TRBV7-9 with TRBJ1-1, with 9 positions matching TRBD1. The CDR3 is 15 residues long. With V trimmed by 1 base and J by 5 bases, 5 bases remained unmatched. CDR1 is SEHNR and CDR2 is FQNEAQ in the germline V gene (reference sequence). CDR3 in amino acids: CASSLGQGEETEAFF. CDR3 DNA sequence: TGTGCCAGCAGCTTAGGACAGGGGGAGGAAACTGAAGCTTTCTTT.

This chain connects TRBV27 to TRBJ1-1; D unclear. This CDR3 is 13 amino acids long. V was clipped by 1 base and J by 9 bases, with 12 bases between them. CDR1 is MNHEY and CDR2 is SMNVEV in the germline V gene (reference sequence). CDR3 sequence (DNA): TGTGCCAGCAGTTTATTGACCTCCCACCAAGCTTTCTTT. This gives the protein CASSLLTSHQAFF.

This sequence joins TRBV30 and TRBJ2-7, with a tentative D call TRBD2 (5 bases). V was shortened by 4 bases and J by 3 bases, with 16 bases between the two germline ends. Per germline, CDR1 GTSNPN and CDR2 SVGIG (reference sequence). The length of the CDR3 is 14 residues. This CDR3 is CAWTRRVSSYEQYF. CDR3 sequence (DNA): TGTGCCTGGACCCGGCGGGTTTCAAGCTACGAGCAGTACTTC. Together with reference TRBV30 and TRBJ2-7, the CDR3 gives the full variable domain: SQTIHQWPATLVQPVGSPLSLECTVEGTSNPNLYWYRQAAGRGLQLLFYSVGIGQISSEVPQNLSASRPQDRQFILSSKKLLLSDSGFYLCAWTRRVSSYEQYFGPGTRLTVT.

The table lists this clone with a count of one. The chain is built from TRBV7-9 and TRBJ1-1, with 7 bases aligning to TRBD1. V shed 6 bases and J 4 bases; nucleotides not matched to a gene: 8. Germline V gene sequence: CDR1 SEHNR, CDR2 FQNEAQ (reference sequence). The length of the CDR3 is 14 residues. In DNA form, the CDR3 reads TGTGCCAGCAGTTCAGGGGGGTCGGGCACTGAAGCTTTCTTT. Its protein product is CASSSGGSGTEAFF.

The chain is built from TRBV7-3 and TRBJ2-6, with 10 positions matching TRBD1. Germline CDR1 reads SGHTA; CDR2 reads FQGTGA. J gave up 4 bases and V 5 bases, and 8 bases lay outside the gene matches. The CDR3 has 17 amino acids. The CDR3 nucleotides read TGTGCCAGCAGCGCGGGACAGGGGAGAAACGGGGCCAACGTCCTGACTTTC. Amino acid sequence: CASSAGQGRNGANVLTF.

V is TRBV15 and J is TRBJ2-5; D remains ambiguous. CDR3 length: 13 amino acids. CDR1 LNHNV and CDR2 YYDKDF come from the germline V gene (reference sequence). The germline V and J ends were trimmed by 7 bases and 1 base, with 10 bases remaining between them. The CDR3 nucleotides read TGTGCCACCATGACCTCCGGCCAAGAGACCCAGTACTTC. This sequence encodes CATMTSGQETQYF.

V gene TRBV7-2 combines with J gene TRBJ1-6; D is perhaps TRBD1 (5 bases). This CDR3 contains 15 residues. Germline CDR1 is SGHTA and CDR2 is FQGNSA. The V and J ends lost 1 base and 7 bases respectively, with 11 bases between them. The CDR3 nucleotides are TGTGCCAGCAGCTTAGACTTTGGGGGGAATTCACCCCTCCACTTT. This translates into CASSLDFGGNSPLHF.

V and J are TRBV28 and TRBJ2-5; 8 bases map to TRBD1. With 7 bases clipped from V and 1 base from J, the junction kept 11 bases outside the gene matches. From germline, CDR1 is MDHEN and CDR2 SYDVKM. The CDR3 spans 16 residues. Here the CDR3 reads CASMTHRGSLQETQYF. CDR3 DNA: TGTGCCAGCATGACCCACAGGGGGTCCCTCCAAGAGACCCAGTACTTC.

V gene TRBV19 combines with J gene TRBJ2-1; 8 nucleotides agree with TRBD2. V trimming: 2 bases; J trimming: 3 bases; junction bases outside the gene matches: 9. The CDR3 runs to 17 residues. Germline loops: CDR1 LNHDA, CDR2 SQIVND (reference sequence). CDR3 residues: CASSIRGGLENYNEQFF. The CDR3 nucleotides are TGTGCCAGTAGTATAAGAGGGGGACTAGAAAACTACAATGAGCAGTTCTTC.

Regarding this clone: The same CDR3 arises from other DNA sequences in this sample as well. The chain has TRBV27 and TRBJ2-7, with D possibly matching TRBD2 (6 bases). Trimming took 6 bases from V and 0 from J, leaving 9 bases between them. The germline gives CDR1 MNHEY, CDR2 SMNVEV (reference sequence). The CDR3 length is 13 residues. CDR3 bases: TGTGCCAGCAGCCGGCGGGACTCCTACGAGCAGTACTTC. Translating gives CASSRRDSYEQYF.

The chain uses TRBV19 and TRBJ2-2; D may be TRBD1 or TRBD2 (5 bases each). The germline V gene encodes CDR1 LNHDA and CDR2 SQIVND (reference sequence). The CDR3 extends over 18 amino acids. V was shortened by 2 bases and J by 4 bases, with 20 bases between the two germline ends. The CDR3 DNA reads TGTGCCAGTAGTATATCCCTCGGGACGGTGGGTCTCACCGGGGAGCTGTTTTTT. Protein product: CASSISLGTVGLTGELFF.

This chain uses TRBV4-3 with TRBJ2-3, with no clear D. The CDR3 loop spans 14 amino acids. The V end lost 0 bases, the J end lost 3 bases, and 7 bases lay between the germline ends. Germline V gene lookup returns CDR1 LGHNA and CDR2 YSLEER. The CDR3 loop reads CASSQDLVTDTQYF. Here the CDR3 DNA reads TGCGCCAGCAGCCAAGATCTAGTAACAGATACGCAGTATTTT.

This chain joins TRBV11-3 and TRBJ1-1; 7 bases map to TRBD1. V trimming: 4 bases; J trimming: 5 bases; junction bases outside the gene matches: 4. The CDR3 covers 13 residues. Germline-derived CDR1 and CDR2 are SGHNT and YENEEA. In DNA, the CDR3 is TGTGCCAGCAGCTCCGACAGGGATACTGAAGCTTTCTTT. This gives the protein CASSSDRDTEAFF.